Listed below are T cell receptor beta chains from one sample, sequenced in a study of OX40 agonist ivuxolimab in advanced cancers. The data were produced by immunoSEQ multiplex PCR, yet TCRdb's version contains in-frame clones alone and is incomplete. The sample has around 20,000 clones, less than 80% seen once. The sample here was CD4+ or CD8+ T cells sorted from blood, taken in a trial of the OX40 agonist ivuxolimab. These receptor sequences come from an adult with an advanced solid tumor such as melanoma, head and neck, liver or kidney cancer. The CDR3 runs from the conserved cysteine through the conserved F or W. The D gene is left open where the match is weak. Only some rows state a clone size, as once, few, many or a class for expanded clones.

j_call: TRBJ2-7
clone_size: -
d_call: -
cdr3_length: 13
v_call: TRBV7-9
cdr3_nt: TGTGCCAGCAGTAAGGGTGGGGGGCCCGAGCAGTACTTC
cdr3_aa: CASSKGGGPEQYF

j_call: TRBJ2-7
clone_size: -
d_call: -
cdr3_length: 14
v_call: TRBV27
cdr3_nt: TGTGCCAGCAGTTTATCGAAGGCTGGAGACGAGCAGTACTTC
cdr3_aa: CASSLSKAGDEQYF

j_call: TRBJ1-2
clone_size: -
d_call: TRBD1
cdr3_length: 15
v_call: TRBV4-3
cdr3_nt: TGCGCCAGCAGCCAAGGGGGACAGGCAGGCTATGGCTACACCTTC
cdr3_aa: CASSQGGQAGYGYTF

j_call: TRBJ2-1
clone_size: -
d_call: -
cdr3_length: 15
v_call: TRBV5-4
cdr3_nt: TGTGCCAGCAGCTTGGTAGGGGGGGGATTCAATGAGCAGTTCTTC
cdr3_aa: CASSLVGGGFNEQFF

j_call: TRBJ2-2
clone_size: -
d_call: -
cdr3_length: 16
v_call: TRBV4-3
cdr3_nt: TGCGCCAGCAGCCAAGATTGGCAGCTTAACACCGGGGAGCTGTTTTTT
cdr3_aa: CASSQDWQLNTGELFF

j_call: TRBJ2-1
clone_size: few
d_call: TRBD2
cdr3_length: 17
v_call: TRBV28
cdr3_nt: TGTGCCAGCAGCTTGGGGGAGACTAGCGGGAGGTACAATGAGCAGTTCTTC
cdr3_aa: CASSLGETSGRYNEQFF

j_call: TRBJ2-2
clone_size: -
d_call: TRBD2
cdr3_length: 16
v_call: TRBV19
cdr3_nt: TGTGCCACAGGCGGAGTGGGCGGGAGAGACACCGGGGAGCTGTTTTTT
cdr3_aa: CATGGVGGRDTGELFF

j_call: TRBJ2-5
clone_size: -
d_call: -
cdr3_length: 15
v_call: TRBV9
cdr3_nt: TGTGCCAGCAGCGTAGATAACGGGAGAGGAGAGACCCAGTACTTC
cdr3_aa: CASSVDNGRGETQYF

j_call: TRBJ2-7
clone_size: -
d_call: TRBD1
cdr3_length: 13
v_call: TRBV7-3
cdr3_nt: TGTGCCAGCAGCTTAGAACAGGGGTACGAGCAGTACTTC
cdr3_aa: CASSLEQGYEQYF

j_call: TRBJ2-7
clone_size: -
d_call: -
cdr3_length: 13
v_call: TRBV19
cdr3_nt: TGTGCCAGTAGTTCTGGACGGGCCTACGAGCAGTACTTC
cdr3_aa: CASSSGRAYEQYF

j_call: TRBJ1-5
clone_size: -
d_call: TRBD1
cdr3_length: 14
v_call: TRBV27
cdr3_nt: TGTGCCAGCGCAGACAGGGTTAGCAATCAGCCCCAGCATTTT
cdr3_aa: CASADRVSNQPQHF